What follows is one TCR beta chain and its context. What it binds is not known. CDR1 and CDR2 from the germline V gene are MGHRA and YSYEKL. This CDR3 has 16 residues. The data were obtained in a study of T cells expressing NK-cell markers. Study background: Source material for TCR beta repertoires consisted of sorted CD3+CD56+NKG2C+, CD3+CD56+NKG2C- and CD3+CD56-NKG2C+ T cells.

After re-calling the 5' RACE reads, TCRdb lists one entry per CDR3 protein, DNA absent. The sample totals about 260,000 distinct CDR3 sequences. Study-wide results and caveats: NKG2C+ dominant clonotypes from 5 to 7 donors made up about 1.0-8% of CD8+ T cells. Unclear, still, was the HCMV specificity of the expanded NKG2C+ T cell clones.

The genes are TRBV4-1 and TRBJ2-5; the D call from TCRdb, TRBD1, cannot be confirmed without DNA. This TCR derives from a woman between 18 and 70 years old in good health. The specimen was blood T cells: a sorted CD56 or NKG2C T cell subset, CD4+ or CD8+ T cells, or bulk PBMC T cells (not recorded which). The CDR3 region is CASSQGTGGSLETQYF.